This TCR beta chain was sequenced in a study of cytomegalovirus exposure and HLA in healthy donors. In the case of this clone: The antigen is undetermined.

Primers: 60 Vbeta forward and 13 Jbeta reverse. The data were produced by immunoSEQ multiplex PCR, yet TCRdb's version contains in-frame clones alone and is incomplete. This table holds some 180,000 clones, approximately 81% found once. With V trimmed by 5 bases and J by 6 bases, 10 bases remained unmatched. The CDR3 has 16 amino acids. Regarding the study as a whole: Later, an analysis found that common viral pathogens appeared to be linked with several of the most significant clusters.

This clonotype was obtained from a man aged 25-40 years in good health and CMV-seropositive. Sequencing input: PBMCs. The chain couples TRBV5-3 to TRBJ2-3; 12 positions agree with TRBD2. TRBV5-3 is sorted into the ORF group, with uncertain function. CDR3 coding DNA: TGTGCCAGAAGTTTCCGACTAGCGGGAGATGCGGATACGCAGTATTTT. Its translation is CARSFRLAGDADTQYF.